This TCR beta chain was observed in a study of blood T cell repertoires in COVID-19. The CDR3 extends over 14 amino acids. Germline lookup yields CDR1 MNHEY and CDR2 SMNVEV (reference sequence). V lost 5 bases, J lost 3 bases, and 13 bases lay in between. Only in-frame clones appear in the TCRdb table, and some are missing; sequencing was by immunoSEQ multiplex PCR. The sample consists of hundreds of thousands of clones, roughly 85% of them appearing once. Sequenced material: PBMCs or T cells enriched from blood (not recorded which). This chain joins TRBV27 and TRBJ1-1; the D gene is possibly TRBD1 (6 bases). The receptor's source is a woman between 18 and 29 years old with acute COVID-19. The CDR3 DNA reads TGTGCCAGCAGTCCGCCATACAGGGACACTGAAGCTTTCTTT. Its translation is CASSPPYRDTEAFF.